This T cell receptor (beta chain) originates from a study of OX40 agonist ivuxolimab in advanced cancers. Study-level background: Dose-escalation subjects each had hepatocellular carcinoma, melanoma, renal cell or head and neck cancer.

Produced via immunoSEQ multiplex PCR; TCRdb's table is partial and in-frame only. The data contain roughly 92,000 clones, 90% of them singletons. This clone was seen a single time. What it binds is unknown. The identical CDR3 is also encoded by other nucleotide sequences in the sample. Study-wide points: Some of the lowest clonal expansion was seen in partial responders at 0.1-3.0 mg/kg.

The CDR3 is 15 residues long. Germline V gene sequence: CDR1 LNHDA, CDR2 SQIVND (reference sequence). The J segment lost 4 bases and the V segment lost 0 bases, leaving 2 bases of the junction unmatched. The material sequenced was CD4+ or CD8+ T cells sorted from blood, taken in a trial of the OX40 agonist ivuxolimab. The clonotype comes from an adult with an advanced solid tumor such as melanoma, head and neck, liver or kidney cancer. This sequence joins TRBV19 and TRBJ1-5; 8 nucleotides line up with TRBD1. CDR3 amino acids: CASSIEGQGNQPQHF. CDR3 nucleotides: TGTGCCAGTAGTATAGAAGGACAGGGAAATCAGCCCCAGCATTTT.